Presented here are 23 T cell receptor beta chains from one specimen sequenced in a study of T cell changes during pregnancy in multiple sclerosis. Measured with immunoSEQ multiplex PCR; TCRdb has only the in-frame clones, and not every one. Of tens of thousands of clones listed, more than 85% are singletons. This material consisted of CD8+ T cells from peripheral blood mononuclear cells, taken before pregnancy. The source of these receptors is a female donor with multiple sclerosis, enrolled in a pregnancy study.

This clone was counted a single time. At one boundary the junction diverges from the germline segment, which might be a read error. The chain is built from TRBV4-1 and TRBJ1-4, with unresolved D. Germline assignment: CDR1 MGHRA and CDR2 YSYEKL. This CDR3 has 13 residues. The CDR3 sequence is CASSQIRGENLFF. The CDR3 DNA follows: TGCGCCAGCAGCCAAATACGAGGAGAAAACCTGTTTTTT.

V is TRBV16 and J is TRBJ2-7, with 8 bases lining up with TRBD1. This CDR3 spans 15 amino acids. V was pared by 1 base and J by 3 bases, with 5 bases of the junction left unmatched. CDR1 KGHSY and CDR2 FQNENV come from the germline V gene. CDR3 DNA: TGTGCCAGCAGCCAATTGTCCACAGGGGGCTACGAGCAGTACTTC. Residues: CASSQLSTGGYEQYF. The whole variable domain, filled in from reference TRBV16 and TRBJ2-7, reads GEEVAQTPKHLVRGEGQKAKLYCAPIKGHSYVFWYQQVLKNEFKFLISFQNENVFDETGMPKERFSAKCLPNSPCSLEIQATKLEDSAVYFCASSQLSTGGYEQYFGPGTRLTVT.

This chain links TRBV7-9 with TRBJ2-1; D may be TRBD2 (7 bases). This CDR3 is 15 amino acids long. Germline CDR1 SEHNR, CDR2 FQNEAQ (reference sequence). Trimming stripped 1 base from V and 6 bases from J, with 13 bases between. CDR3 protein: CASSLEGGALNEQFF. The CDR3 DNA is TGTGCCAGCAGCTTAGAGGGGGGGGCCCTCAATGAGCAGTTCTTC.

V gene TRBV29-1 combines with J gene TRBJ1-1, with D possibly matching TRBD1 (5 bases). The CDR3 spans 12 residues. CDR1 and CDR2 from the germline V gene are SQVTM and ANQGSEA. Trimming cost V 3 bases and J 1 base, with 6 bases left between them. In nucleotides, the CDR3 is TGCAGCGTTGAGGGGGGGAACACTGAAGCTTTCTTT. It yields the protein CSVEGGNTEAFF.

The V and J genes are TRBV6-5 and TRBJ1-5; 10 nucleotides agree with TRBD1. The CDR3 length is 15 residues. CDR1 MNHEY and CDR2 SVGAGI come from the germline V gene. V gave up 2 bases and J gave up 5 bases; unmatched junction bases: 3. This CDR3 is CASSYGTGVDQPQHF. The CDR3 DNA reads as TGTGCCAGCAGTTACGGGACAGGGGTGGATCAGCCCCAGCATTTT.

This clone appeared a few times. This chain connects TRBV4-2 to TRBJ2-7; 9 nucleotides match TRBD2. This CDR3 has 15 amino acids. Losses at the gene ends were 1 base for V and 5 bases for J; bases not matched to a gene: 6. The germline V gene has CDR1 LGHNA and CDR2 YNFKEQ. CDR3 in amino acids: CASSQASSGGHEQYF. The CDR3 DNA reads TGTGCCAGCAGCCAAGCAAGTAGCGGGGGCCACGAGCAGTACTTC.

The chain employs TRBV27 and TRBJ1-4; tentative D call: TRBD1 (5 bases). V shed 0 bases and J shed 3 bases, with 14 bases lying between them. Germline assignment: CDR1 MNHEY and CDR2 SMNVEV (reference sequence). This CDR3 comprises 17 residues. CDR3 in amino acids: CASSLSPQVGANEKLFF. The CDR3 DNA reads TGTGCCAGCAGTTTATCGCCACAGGTTGGGGCTAATGAAAAACTGTTTTTT.

CDR3 coding DNA: TGTGCCAGCAGCGGGCTCCAAGAGACCCAGTACTTC. Its translation is CASSGLQETQYF. The V gene is TRBV9, the J gene TRBJ2-5; no clear D. With 3 bases removed from V and 1 base from J, the gap between germline ends came to 4 bases. This CDR3 has 12 amino acids. Germline CDR1 reads SGDLS; CDR2 reads YYNGEE.

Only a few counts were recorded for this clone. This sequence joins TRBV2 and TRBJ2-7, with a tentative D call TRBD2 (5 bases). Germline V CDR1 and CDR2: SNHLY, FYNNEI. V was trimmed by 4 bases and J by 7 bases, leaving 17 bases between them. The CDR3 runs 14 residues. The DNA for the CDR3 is TGTGCCAGCAGTGCGGTGGAGGTGCCTGGGGAGCAGTACTTC. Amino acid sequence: CASSAVEVPGEQYF.

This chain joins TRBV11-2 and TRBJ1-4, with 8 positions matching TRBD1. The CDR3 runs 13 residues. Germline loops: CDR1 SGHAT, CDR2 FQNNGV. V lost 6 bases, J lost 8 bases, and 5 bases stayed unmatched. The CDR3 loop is CASSATGAEKLFF. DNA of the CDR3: TGTGCCAGCAGTGCGACAGGGGCAGAAAAACTGTTTTTT.

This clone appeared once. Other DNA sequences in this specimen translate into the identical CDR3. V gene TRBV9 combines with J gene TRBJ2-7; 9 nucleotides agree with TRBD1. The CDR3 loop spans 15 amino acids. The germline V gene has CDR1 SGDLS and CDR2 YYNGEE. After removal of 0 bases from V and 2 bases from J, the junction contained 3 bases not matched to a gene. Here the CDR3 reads CASSVEGTGPYEQYF. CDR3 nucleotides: TGTGCCAGCAGCGTAGAGGGGACAGGGCCCTACGAGCAGTACTTC. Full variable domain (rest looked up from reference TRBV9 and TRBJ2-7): DSGVTQTPKHLITATGQRVTLRCSPRSGDLSVYWYQQSLDQGLQFLIQYYNGEERAKGNILERFSAQQFPDLHSELNLSSLELGDSALYFCASSVEGTGPYEQYFGPGTRLTVT.

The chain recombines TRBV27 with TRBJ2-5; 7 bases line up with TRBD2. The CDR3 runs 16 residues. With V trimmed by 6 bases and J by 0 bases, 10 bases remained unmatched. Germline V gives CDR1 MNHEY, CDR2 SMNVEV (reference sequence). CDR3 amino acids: CASSYGTNVYQETQYF. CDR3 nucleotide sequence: TGTGCCAGCAGCTACGGGACTAACGTTTACCAAGAGACCCAGTACTTC.

The CDR3 DNA sequence: TGTGCCAGCAGTTTATCTTGGGGCCACTCCTACAATGAGCAGTTCTTC. Its protein product is CASSLSWGHSYNEQFF. The chain carries TRBV27 and TRBJ2-1; D possibly corresponds to TRBD1 (5 bases). The germline CDR1 and CDR2 sequences are MNHEY and SMNVEV (reference sequence). V shed 0 bases and J shed 0 bases, with 9 bases lying between them. The CDR3 is made up of 16 amino acids.

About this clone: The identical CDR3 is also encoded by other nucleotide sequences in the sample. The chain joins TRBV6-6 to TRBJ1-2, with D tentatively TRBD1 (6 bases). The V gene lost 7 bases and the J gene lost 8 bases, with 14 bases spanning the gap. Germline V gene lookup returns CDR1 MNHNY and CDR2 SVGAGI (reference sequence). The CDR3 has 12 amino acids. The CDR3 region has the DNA TGTGCCAGCATTGTGCAGGGGACGGGCTACACCTTC. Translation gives CASIVQGTGYTF.

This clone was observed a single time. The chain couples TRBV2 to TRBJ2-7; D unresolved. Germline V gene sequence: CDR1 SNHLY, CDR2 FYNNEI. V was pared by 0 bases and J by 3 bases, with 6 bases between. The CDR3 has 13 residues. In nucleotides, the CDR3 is TGTGCCAGCAGTGAAGCGTCCCACTACGAGCAGTACTTC. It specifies CASSEASHYEQYF.

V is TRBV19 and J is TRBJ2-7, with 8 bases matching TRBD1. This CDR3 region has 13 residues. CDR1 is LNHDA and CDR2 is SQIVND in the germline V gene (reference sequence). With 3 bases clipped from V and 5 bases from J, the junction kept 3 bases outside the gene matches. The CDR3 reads CASSIEQGDEQYF. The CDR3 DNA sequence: TGTGCCAGTAGTATCGAACAGGGGGACGAGCAGTACTTC. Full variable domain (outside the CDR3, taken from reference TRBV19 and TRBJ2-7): DGGITQSPKYLFRKEGQNVTLSCEQNLNHDAMYWYRQDPGQGLRLIYYSQIVNDFQKGDIAEGYSVSREKKESFPLTVTSAQKNPTAFYLCASSIEQGDEQYFGPGTRLTVT.

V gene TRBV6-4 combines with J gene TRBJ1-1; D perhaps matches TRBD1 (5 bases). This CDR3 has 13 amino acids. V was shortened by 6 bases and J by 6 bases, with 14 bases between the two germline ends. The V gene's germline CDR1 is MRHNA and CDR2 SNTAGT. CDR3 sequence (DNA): TGTGCCAGCAGCGCCGACAGCTATTCTGAAGCTTTCTTT. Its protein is CASSADSYSEAFF.

For the CDR3, the DNA is TGTGCCAGCAGCCTAGAGGGGACAGGGGTTGAAAAACTGTTTTTT. Its protein is CASSLEGTGVEKLFF. This chain uses TRBV7-2 with TRBJ1-4; 10 bases match TRBD1. CDR3 size: 15 residues. After removal of 5 bases from V and 7 bases from J, the junction contained 7 bases not matched to a gene. Germline CDR1 and CDR2: SGHTA and FQGNSA.

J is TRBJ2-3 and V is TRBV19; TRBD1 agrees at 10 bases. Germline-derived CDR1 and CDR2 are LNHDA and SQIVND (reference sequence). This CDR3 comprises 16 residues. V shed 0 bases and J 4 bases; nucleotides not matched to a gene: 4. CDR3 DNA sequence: TGTGCCAGTAGTATAGATCCGGGACAGGGGTCAGATACGCAGTATTTT. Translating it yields CASSIDPGQGSDTQYF.

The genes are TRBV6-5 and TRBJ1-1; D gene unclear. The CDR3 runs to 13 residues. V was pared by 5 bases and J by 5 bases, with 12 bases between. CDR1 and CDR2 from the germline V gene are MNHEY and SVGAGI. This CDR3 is CASSALAKTEAFF. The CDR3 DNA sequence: TGTGCCAGCAGTGCCTTAGCGAAGACTGAAGCTTTCTTT.

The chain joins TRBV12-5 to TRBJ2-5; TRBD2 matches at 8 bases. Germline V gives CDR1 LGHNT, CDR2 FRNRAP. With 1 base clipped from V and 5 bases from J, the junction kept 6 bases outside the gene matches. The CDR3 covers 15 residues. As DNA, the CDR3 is TGTGCTAGTGGTTTGGCGGGGGGGCCGGTGGAGACCCAGTACTTC. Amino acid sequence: CASGLAGGPVETQYF.

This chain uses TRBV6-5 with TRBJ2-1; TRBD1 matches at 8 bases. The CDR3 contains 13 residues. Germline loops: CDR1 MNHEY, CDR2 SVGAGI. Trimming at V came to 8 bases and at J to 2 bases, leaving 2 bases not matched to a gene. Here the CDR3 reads CASGQGPYNEQFF. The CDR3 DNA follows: TGTGCCAGCGGACAGGGTCCCTACAATGAGCAGTTCTTC.

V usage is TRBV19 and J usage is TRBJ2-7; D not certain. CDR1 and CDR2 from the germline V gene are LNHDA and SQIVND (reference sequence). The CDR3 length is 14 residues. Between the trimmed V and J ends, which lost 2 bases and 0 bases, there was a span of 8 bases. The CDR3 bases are TGTGCCAGTAGTATATCGGTCCCCTCCTACGAGCAGTACTTC. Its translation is CASSISVPSYEQYF.